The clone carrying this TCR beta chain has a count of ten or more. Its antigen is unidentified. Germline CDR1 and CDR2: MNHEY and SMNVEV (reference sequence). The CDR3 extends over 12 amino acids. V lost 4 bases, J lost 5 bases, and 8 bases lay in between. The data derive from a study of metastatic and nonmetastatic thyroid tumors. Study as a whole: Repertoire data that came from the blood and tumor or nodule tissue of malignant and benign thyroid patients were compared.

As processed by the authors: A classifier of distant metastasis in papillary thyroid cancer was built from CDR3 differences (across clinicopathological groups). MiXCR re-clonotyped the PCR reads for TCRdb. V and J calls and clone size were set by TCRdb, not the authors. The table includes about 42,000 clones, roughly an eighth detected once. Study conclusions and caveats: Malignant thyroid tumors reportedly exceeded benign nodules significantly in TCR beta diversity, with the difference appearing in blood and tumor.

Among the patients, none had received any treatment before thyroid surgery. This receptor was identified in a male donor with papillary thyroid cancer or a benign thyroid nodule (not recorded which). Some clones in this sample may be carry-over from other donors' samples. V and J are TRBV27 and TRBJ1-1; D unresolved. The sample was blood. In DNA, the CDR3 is TGTGCCAGCAGTTCCTGGAATACTGAAGCTTTCTTT. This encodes CASSSWNTEAFF.